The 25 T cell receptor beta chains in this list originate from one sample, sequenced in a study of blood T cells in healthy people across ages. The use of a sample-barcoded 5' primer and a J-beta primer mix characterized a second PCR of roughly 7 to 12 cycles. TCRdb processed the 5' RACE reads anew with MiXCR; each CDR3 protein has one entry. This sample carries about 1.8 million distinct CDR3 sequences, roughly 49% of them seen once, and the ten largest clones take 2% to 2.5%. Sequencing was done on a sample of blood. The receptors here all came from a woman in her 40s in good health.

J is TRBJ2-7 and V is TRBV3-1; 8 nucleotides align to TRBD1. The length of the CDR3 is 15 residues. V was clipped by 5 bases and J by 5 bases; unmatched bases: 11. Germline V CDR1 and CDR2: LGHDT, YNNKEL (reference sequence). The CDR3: CASSTRQGFFHEQYF. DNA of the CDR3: TGTGCCAGCAGCACCCGACAGGGGTTTTTCCACGAGCAGTACTTC.

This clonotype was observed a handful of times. CDR3 DNA sequence: TGCGCCAGCAGTGCAACCACAGGGGCCAGTGGCTACACCTTC. It codes for CASSATTGASGYTF. The chain carries TRBV10-2 and TRBJ1-2, with 7 bases that match TRBD1. The germline gives CDR1 WSHSY, CDR2 SAAADI. J lost 7 bases, V lost 4 bases, and 9 bases had no gene match. CDR3 length: 14 amino acids.

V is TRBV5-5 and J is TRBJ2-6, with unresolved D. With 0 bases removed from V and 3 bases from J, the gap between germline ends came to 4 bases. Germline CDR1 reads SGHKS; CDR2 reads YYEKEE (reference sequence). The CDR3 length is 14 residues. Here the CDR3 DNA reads TGTGCCAGCAGCTTGGATCTTGGGGCCAACGTCCTGACTTTC. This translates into CASSLDLGANVLTF. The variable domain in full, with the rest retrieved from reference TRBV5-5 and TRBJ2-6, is DAGVTQSPTHLIKTRGQQVTLRCSPISGHKSVSWYQQVLGQGPQFIFQYYEKEERGRGNFPDRFSARQFPNYSSELNVNALLLGDSALYLCASSLDLGANVLTFGAGSRLTVL.

The chain's CDR3 is CSASGRFRSSYNSPLHF. The CDR3 nucleotides are TGCAGTGCTAGCGGGAGGTTCAGGAGCTCCTATAATTCACCCCTCCACTTT. The chain couples TRBV20-1 to TRBJ1-6; no clear D gene. CDR1 and CDR2 (germline): DFQATT, SNEGSKA (reference sequence). V was shortened by 3 bases and J by 0 bases, with 15 bases between the two germline ends. This CDR3 is built from 17 residues.

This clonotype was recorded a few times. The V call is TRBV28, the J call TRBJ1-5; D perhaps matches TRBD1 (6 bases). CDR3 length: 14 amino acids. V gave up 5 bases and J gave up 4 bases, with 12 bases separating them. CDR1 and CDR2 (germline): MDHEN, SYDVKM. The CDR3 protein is CASSAGDTNQPQHF. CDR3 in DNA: TGTGCCAGCAGTGCAGGGGACACAAATCAGCCCCAGCATTTT.

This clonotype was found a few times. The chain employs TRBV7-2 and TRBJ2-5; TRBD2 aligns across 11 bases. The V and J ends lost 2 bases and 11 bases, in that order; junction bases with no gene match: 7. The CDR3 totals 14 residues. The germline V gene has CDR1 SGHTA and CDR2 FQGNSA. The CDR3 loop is CASSLRLAGSEQYF. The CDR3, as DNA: TGTGCCAGCAGCTTAAGACTAGCGGGGAGTGAGCAGTACTTC.

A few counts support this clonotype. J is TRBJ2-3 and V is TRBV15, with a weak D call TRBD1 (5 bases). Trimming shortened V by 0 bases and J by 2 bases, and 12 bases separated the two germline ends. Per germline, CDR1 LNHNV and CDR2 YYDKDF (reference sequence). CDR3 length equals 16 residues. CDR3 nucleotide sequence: TGTGCCACCAGCAGAGAGGGCAGGGTCCCCACAGATACGCAGTATTTT. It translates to CATSREGRVPTDTQYF.

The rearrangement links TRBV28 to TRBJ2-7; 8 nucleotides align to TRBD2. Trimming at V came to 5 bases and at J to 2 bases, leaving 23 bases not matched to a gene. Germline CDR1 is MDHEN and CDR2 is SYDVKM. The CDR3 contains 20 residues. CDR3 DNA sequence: TGTGCCAGCAGTCTACTCTTGAGCCTCACCACGGGACTAGGGACCTACGAGCAGTACTTC. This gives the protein CASSLLLSLTTGLGTYEQYF.

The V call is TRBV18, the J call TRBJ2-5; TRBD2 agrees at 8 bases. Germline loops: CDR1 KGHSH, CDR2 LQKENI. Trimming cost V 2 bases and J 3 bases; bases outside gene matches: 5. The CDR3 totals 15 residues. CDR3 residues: CASSPRNGGEETQYF. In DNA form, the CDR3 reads TGTGCCAGCTCACCAAGGAACGGGGGGGAAGAGACCCAGTACTTC.

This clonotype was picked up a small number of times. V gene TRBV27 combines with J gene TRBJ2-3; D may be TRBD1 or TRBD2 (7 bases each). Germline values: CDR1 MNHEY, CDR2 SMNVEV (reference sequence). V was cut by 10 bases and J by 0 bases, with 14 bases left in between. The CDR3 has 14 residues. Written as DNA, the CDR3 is TGTGCCATCGCCCAGGGGGGGAGCACAGATACGCAGTATTTT. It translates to CAIAQGGSTDTQYF.

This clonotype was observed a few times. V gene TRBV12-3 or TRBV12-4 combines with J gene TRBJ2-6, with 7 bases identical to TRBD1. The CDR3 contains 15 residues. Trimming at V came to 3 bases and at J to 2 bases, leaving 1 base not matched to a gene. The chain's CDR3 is CASSFGQAGANVLTF. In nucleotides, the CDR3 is TGTGCCAGCAGTTTTGGACAGGCTGGGGCCAACGTCCTGACTTTC.

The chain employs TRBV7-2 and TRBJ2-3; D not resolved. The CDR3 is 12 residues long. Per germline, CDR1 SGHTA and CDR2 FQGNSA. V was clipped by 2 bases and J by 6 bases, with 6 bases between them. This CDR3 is CASSLTYDTQYF. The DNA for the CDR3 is TGTGCCAGCAGCTTAACGTATGATACGCAGTATTTT.

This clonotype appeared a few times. CDR3 in DNA: TGCGCCAGCAGAAGCGGGGGGCCACATGAGCAGTTCTTC. Protein sequence: CASRSGGPHEQFF. The chain employs TRBV5-1 and TRBJ2-1; 9 bases fit TRBD2. The V gene's germline CDR1 is SGHRS and CDR2 YFSETQ. Germline trimming cut 5 bases from V and 8 bases from J; bases unmatched to any gene: 5. The CDR3 runs to 13 residues.

Written as DNA, the CDR3 is TGCGCCAGCAGCTTGGCTTGGAGTAACACTGAAGCTTTCTTT. The encoded protein is CASSLAWSNTEAFF. This chain connects TRBV5-1 to TRBJ1-1, with D hard to call. Trimming took 0 bases from V and 2 from J, leaving 8 bases between them. The CDR3 covers 14 residues. CDR1 SGHRS and CDR2 YFSETQ come from the germline V gene. The variable domain in full, completed from reference TRBV5-1 and TRBJ1-1, reads KAGVTQTPRYLIKTRGQQVTLSCSPISGHRSVSWYQQTPGQGLQFLFEYFSETQRNKGNFPGRFSGRQFSNSRSEMNVSTLELGDSALYLCASSLAWSNTEAFFGQGTRLTVV.

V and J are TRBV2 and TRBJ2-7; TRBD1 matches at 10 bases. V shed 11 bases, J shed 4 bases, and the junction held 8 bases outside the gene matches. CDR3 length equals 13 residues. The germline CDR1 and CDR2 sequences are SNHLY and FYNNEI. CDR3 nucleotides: TGTGCCTGCGAGCGGGACAGGGGATACGAGCAGTACTTC. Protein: CACERDRGYEQYF.

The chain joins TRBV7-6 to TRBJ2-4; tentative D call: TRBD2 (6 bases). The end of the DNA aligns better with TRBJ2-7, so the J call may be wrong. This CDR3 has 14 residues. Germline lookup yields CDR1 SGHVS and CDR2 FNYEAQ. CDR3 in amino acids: CASSTGLLSPEQYF. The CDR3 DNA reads TGTGCCAGCAGCACGGGACTCCTTTCACCCGAGCAGTACTTC.

Here the CDR3 DNA reads TGTGCCAGCAGTGGAGAGGGACTAGCGGGGCAAGAGACCCAGTACTTC. Protein sequence: CASSGEGLAGQETQYF. The chain links TRBV2 to TRBJ2-5, with 13 bases identical to TRBD2. The CDR3 contains 16 residues. Germline assignment: CDR1 SNHLY and CDR2 FYNNEI. Germline trimming cut 4 bases from V and 2 bases from J; bases unmatched to any gene: 4. The variable domain in full, completed from reference TRBV2 and TRBJ2-5, reads EPEVTQTPSHQVTQMGQEVILRCVPISNHLYFYWYRQILGQKVEFLVSFYNNEISEKSEIFDDQFSVERPDGSNFTLKIRSTKLEDSAMYFCASSGEGLAGQETQYFGPGTRLLVL.

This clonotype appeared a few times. The CDR3 nucleotides are TGCAGCGTTGCGATCCCGGGACAGCGACACTCCTACGAGCAGTACTTC. Its translation: CSVAIPGQRHSYEQYF. This sequence joins TRBV29-1 and TRBJ2-7; the match to TRBD1 covers 7 bases. Trimming took 4 bases from V and 0 from J; bases not matched to a gene: 12. Germline V lookup: CDR1 SQVTM, CDR2 ANQGSEA. The CDR3 has 16 amino acids.

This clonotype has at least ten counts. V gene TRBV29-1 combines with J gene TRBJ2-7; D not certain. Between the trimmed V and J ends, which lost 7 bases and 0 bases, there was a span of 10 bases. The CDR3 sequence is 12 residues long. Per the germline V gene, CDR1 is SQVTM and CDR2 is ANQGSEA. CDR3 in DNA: TGCAGCGCCGCTGACGGCTCCTACGAGCAGTACTTC. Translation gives CSAADGSYEQYF.

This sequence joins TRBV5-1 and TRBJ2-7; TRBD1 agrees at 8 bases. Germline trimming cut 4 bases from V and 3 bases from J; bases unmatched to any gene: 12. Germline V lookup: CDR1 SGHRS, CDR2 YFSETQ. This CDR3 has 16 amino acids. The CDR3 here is CASSLVINRGYYEQYF. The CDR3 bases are TGCGCCAGCAGCCTCGTTATCAACAGGGGGTACTACGAGCAGTACTTC.

Here the CDR3 DNA reads TGTGCCAGCAGTATCATAGCTAGCGAGCAGTTCTTC. Translating it yields CASSIIASEQFF. The chain is built from TRBV7-9 and TRBJ2-1; the D gene is possibly TRBD2 (5 bases). Looked up from germline, CDR1 is SEHNR and CDR2 is FQNEAQ (reference sequence). CDR3 length equals 12 residues. V was cut by 6 bases and J by 10 bases, with 13 bases left in between.

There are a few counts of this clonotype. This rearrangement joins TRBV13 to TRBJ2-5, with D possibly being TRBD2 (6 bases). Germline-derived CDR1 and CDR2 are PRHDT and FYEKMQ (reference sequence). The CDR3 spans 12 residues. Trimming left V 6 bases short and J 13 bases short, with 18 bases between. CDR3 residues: CASRNFSSVLYF. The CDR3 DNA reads TGTGCCAGCAGAAATTTCTCTAGCGTCTTGTACTTC.

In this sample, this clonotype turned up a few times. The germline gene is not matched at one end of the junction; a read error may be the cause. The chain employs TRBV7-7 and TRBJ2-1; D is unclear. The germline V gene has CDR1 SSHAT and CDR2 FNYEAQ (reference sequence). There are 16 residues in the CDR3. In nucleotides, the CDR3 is TGTGCTAGCAGCTTAGTCCCCCAGAGCTCCTACAATGAGCAGTTCTTC. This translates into CASSLVPQSSYNEQFF.

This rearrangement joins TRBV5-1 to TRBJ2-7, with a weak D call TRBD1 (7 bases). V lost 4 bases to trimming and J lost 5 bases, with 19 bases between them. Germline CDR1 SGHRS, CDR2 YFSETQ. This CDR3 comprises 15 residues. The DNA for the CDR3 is TGCGCCAGCAGCCCTACCCGGGCAGGGGGGCACGAGCAGTACTTC. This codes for CASSPTRAGGHEQYF.

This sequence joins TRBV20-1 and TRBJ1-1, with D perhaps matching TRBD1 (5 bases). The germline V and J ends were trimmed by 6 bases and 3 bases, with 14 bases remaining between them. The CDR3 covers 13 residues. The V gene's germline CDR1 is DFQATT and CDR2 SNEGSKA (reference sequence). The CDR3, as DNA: TGCAGTGCCCCGGACGTGGGGGACACTGAAGCTTTCTTT. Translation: CSAPDVGDTEAFF.